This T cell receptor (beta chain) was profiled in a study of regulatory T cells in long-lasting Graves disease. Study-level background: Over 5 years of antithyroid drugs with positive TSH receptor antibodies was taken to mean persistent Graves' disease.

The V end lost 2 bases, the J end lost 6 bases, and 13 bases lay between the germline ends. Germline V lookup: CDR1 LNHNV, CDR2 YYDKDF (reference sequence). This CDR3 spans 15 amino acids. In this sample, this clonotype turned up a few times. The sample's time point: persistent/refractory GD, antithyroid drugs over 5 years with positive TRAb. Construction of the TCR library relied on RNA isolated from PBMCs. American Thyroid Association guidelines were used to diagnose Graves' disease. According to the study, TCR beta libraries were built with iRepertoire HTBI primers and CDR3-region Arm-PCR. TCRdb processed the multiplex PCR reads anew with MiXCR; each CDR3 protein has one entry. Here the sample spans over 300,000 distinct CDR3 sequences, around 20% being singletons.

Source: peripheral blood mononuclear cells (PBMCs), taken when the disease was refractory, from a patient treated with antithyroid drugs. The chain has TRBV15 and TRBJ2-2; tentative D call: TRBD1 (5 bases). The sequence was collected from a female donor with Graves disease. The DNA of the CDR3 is TGTGCCACCAGCAGAACCAGGGTCCCCTCCGGGGAGCTGTTTTTT. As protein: CATSRTRVPSGELFF.